A selection of T cell receptor beta chains follows, all from one sample in a study of blood T cell repertoires in COVID-19. The assay was immunoSEQ multiplex PCR, and TCRdb's table has in-frame clones only and misses some. This sample carries 150,000 to 200,000 clones, 84% of them seen once, and the ten largest clones take 10% to 15%. Sequenced sample: PBMCs or T cells enriched from blood (not recorded which). The source is a man aged 50-60 years who had recovered from COVID-19. Both conserved end residues are part of each CDR3. The D gene is left open where the match is weak. Only some rows state a clone size, as once, few, many or a class for expanded clones.

TRBJ2-7 - TRBV7-6 - CASSSQGYEQYF TGTGCCAGCAGCTCACAGGGCTACGAGCAGTACTTC
TRBJ1-2 - TRBV6-5 - CASSYSGGGGYGYTF TGTGCCAGCAGTTACTCAGGCGGGGGTGGCTATGGCTACACCTTC
TRBJ2-2 - TRBV5-1 TRBD1 CASSRDRANAGELFF TGCGCCAGCAGCAGGGACAGGGCCAACGCCGGGGAGCTGTTTTTT
TRBJ2-7 - TRBV6-5 - CASSSPGLSSYEQYF TGTGCCAGCAGTTCCCCGGGTCTGAGCTCCTACGAGCAGTACTTC
TRBJ2-1 - TRBV7-9 TRBD2 CASSLPHTGGSYNEQFF TGTGCCAGCAGCTTACCCCATACGGGGGGCTCCTACAATGAGCAGTTCTTC
TRBJ1-2 - TRBV30 - CAWSVRGGYGYTF TGTGCCTGGAGTGTACGAGGGGGTTATGGCTACACCTTC
TRBJ1-2 - TRBV5-4 - CASSSILGITPWNYGYTF TGTGCCAGCAGCTCCATATTGGGCATAACCCCGTGGAACTATGGCTACACCTTC
TRBJ2-3 - TRBV3-1/TRBV3-2 - CASSFRTGTLGDTQYF TGTGCCAGCAGCTTCCGAACCGGGACACTCGGAGATACGCAGTATTTT
TRBJ2-3 - TRBV19 - CASSTLPRDTQYF TGTGCCAGTAGTACCCTTCCCAGGGATACGCAGTATTTT
TRBJ2-7 - TRBV5-1 - CASSVLATHEQYF TGCGCCAGCAGCGTACTAGCTACCCACGAGCAGTACTTC
TRBJ2-2 - TRBV7-3 TRBD2 CASSPPGLAGGAGELFF TGTGCCAGCAGCCCCCCGGGACTAGCGGGGGGGGCCGGGGAGCTGTTTTTT
TRBJ2-3 once TRBV5-1 TRBD1 CASSFATGAADTQYF TGCGCCAGCAGCTTCGCGACAGGGGCGGCAGATACGCAGTATTTT
TRBJ2-6 - TRBV7-2 - CASRTGVYGANVLTF TGTGCCAGCCGGACGGGGGTTTACGGGGCCAACGTCCTGACTTTC
TRBJ2-1 - TRBV7-2 TRBD2 CASSLLLAGGRNEQFF TGTGCCAGCAGCCTATTACTAGCGGGGGGGAGGAATGAGCAGTTCTTC
TRBJ2-5 - TRBV4-2 - CASSQGNSPTETQYF TGTGCCAGCAGCCAAGGAAATAGCCCCACAGAGACCCAGTACTTC
TRBJ2-7 - TRBV6-5 - CAITGPQASYEQYF TGTGCCATCACAGGACCTCAGGCCTCCTACGAGCAGTACTTC
TRBJ1-1 once TRBV6-2/TRBV6-3 - CASSYAPRGGALNTEAFF TGTGCCAGCAGTTATGCCCCTAGGGGAGGGGCCCTAAACACTGAAGCTTTCTTT
TRBJ1-1 few TRBV28 - CASSIHRENTEAFF TGTGCCAGCAGTATCCACAGGGAGAACACTGAAGCTTTCTTT
TRBJ1-3 - TRBV6-6 - CASSLQGSGNTIYF TGTGCCAGCAGTTTACAGGGTTCCGGAAACACCATATATTTT
TRBJ2-7 - TRBV6-2/TRBV6-3 TRBD1 CASSSASGTGSYEQYF TGTGCCAGCAGTAGTGCCTCCGGGACAGGGTCCTACGAGCAGTACTTC
TRBJ1-4 - TRBV13 TRBD1 CASSYQGATNEKLFF TGTGCCAGCAGCTATCAGGGGGCGACTAATGAAAAACTGTTTTTT
TRBJ2-7 - TRBV19 - CASKPDRSHEQYF TGTGCCAGTAAACCAGACAGGTCCCACGAGCAGTACTTC
TRBJ2-3 - TRBV13 TRBD2 CASSLVLAGSTDTQYF TGTGCCAGCAGCTTAGTCCTAGCGGGGAGCACAGATACGCAGTATTTT
TRBJ1-5 - TRBV19 - CASRKQGRGQPQHF TGTGCCAGCCGGAAACAGGGAAGAGGTCAGCCCCAGCATTTT
TRBJ1-1 - TRBV4-3 - CASSHRPTGIRNTEAFF TGCGCCAGCAGCCATCGCCCGACCGGGATAAGGAACACTGAAGCTTTCTTT
TRBJ1-1 few TRBV2 - CASNVRTEAFF TGTGCCAGCAACGTGCGCACTGAAGCTTTCTTT
TRBJ2-4 - TRBV2 TRBD2 CASGGVAKNIQYF TGTGCCAGCGGGGGGGTAGCCAAAAACATTCAGTACTTC
TRBJ2-1 - TRBV19 TRBD2 CASSTFNPGLASNEQFF TGTGCCAGTAGTACATTTAACCCGGGACTAGCAAGCAATGAGCAGTTCTTC
TRBJ2-1 - TRBV19 TRBD2 CASSIELATPYNEQFF TGTGCCAGTAGTATAGAACTAGCGACCCCCTACAATGAGCAGTTCTTC
TRBJ1-6 - TRBV6-2/TRBV6-3 - CASSWDTGALHF TGTGCCAGCAGTTGGGACACCGGGGCCCTCCACTTT
TRBJ1-4 - TRBV4-1 - CASSQVAGTTNEKLFF TGCGCCAGCAGCCAAGTGGCAGGGACTACTAATGAAAAACTGTTTTTT